This is a list of T cell receptor beta chains from one sample in a study of CD8 T cells in ankylosing spondylitis. TCRdb recomputed calls from the 5' RACE reads with MiXCR, one row per CDR3 protein. The data contain a few hundred thousand distinct CDR3 sequences, approximately 20% of them singletons. The sequenced sample consisted of blood, either unsorted or a sorted T cell fraction (not recorded which). The source is a male donor with ankylosing spondylitis. The CDR3 runs from the conserved cysteine through the conserved F or W. Each record gives: clone size, D gene, J gene, V gene, CDR3 DNA, CDR3 protein. A D gene is named only where the DNA matches it firmly. Only some rows state a clone size, as once, few, many or a class for expanded clones.

clone_size: -; d_call: -; j_call: TRBJ2-1; v_call: TRBV12-3/TRBV12-4; cdr3_nt: TGTGCCAGCAGCCCTGGGGACGCAGACAATGAGCAGTTCTTC; cdr3_aa: CASSPGDADNEQFF
clone_size: -; d_call: -; j_call: TRBJ2-3; v_call: TRBV6-1; cdr3_nt: TGTGCCAGCAGGAGGAGCGGGTCCACAGATACGCAGTATTTT; cdr3_aa: CASRRSGSTDTQYF
clone_size: -; d_call: -; j_call: TRBJ1-1; v_call: TRBV20-1; cdr3_nt: TGCAGTGCTGAACTTACAGAGAACACTGAAGCTTTCTTT; cdr3_aa: CSAELTENTEAFF
clone_size: few; d_call: -; j_call: TRBJ2-7; v_call: TRBV6-1; cdr3_nt: TGTGCCAGCAGCGGACGGTCTAAAGGGTACGAGCAGTACTTC; cdr3_aa: CASSGRSKGYEQYF
clone_size: -; d_call: -; j_call: TRBJ1-3; v_call: TRBV7-2; cdr3_nt: TGTGCCAGCAGGGTGAAGGGATCTGGAAACACCATATATTTT; cdr3_aa: CASRVKGSGNTIYF
clone_size: -; d_call: -; j_call: TRBJ1-1; v_call: TRBV7-2; cdr3_nt: TGTGCCAGCACGGACACGCTGAACACTGAAGCTTTCTTT; cdr3_aa: CASTDTLNTEAFF
clone_size: -; d_call: -; j_call: TRBJ1-5; v_call: TRBV10-3; cdr3_nt: TGTGCCATCAGCAAAGGGGATGGCAATCAGCCCCAGCATTTT; cdr3_aa: CAISKGDGNQPQHF
clone_size: few; d_call: TRBD1; j_call: TRBJ2-5; v_call: TRBV27; cdr3_nt: TGTGCCAGCAGTTTATGGGGACAGGATGTTGGGGAGACCCAGTACTTC; cdr3_aa: CASSLWGQDVGETQYF
clone_size: few; d_call: TRBD1; j_call: TRBJ2-7; v_call: TRBV4-1; cdr3_nt: TGCGCCAGCAGCCAACCGGACAGGGAGGTGGCCGAGCAGTACTTC; cdr3_aa: CASSQPDREVAEQYF
clone_size: few; d_call: -; j_call: TRBJ1-2; v_call: TRBV28; cdr3_nt: TGTGCCAGCAAACCTGGGGGCTATGGCTACACCTTC; cdr3_aa: CASKPGGYGYTF
clone_size: few; d_call: TRBD2; j_call: TRBJ2-7; v_call: TRBV20-1; cdr3_nt: TGCAGTGCTAGAAGACTAGCGGGGGGTTACGAGCAGTACTTC; cdr3_aa: CSARRLAGGYEQYF
clone_size: -; d_call: -; j_call: TRBJ2-1; v_call: TRBV12-3/TRBV12-4; cdr3_nt: TGTGCCAGCAGGGGGTTCTCCTACAATGAGCAGTTCTTC; cdr3_aa: CASRGFSYNEQFF
clone_size: -; d_call: -; j_call: TRBJ1-4; v_call: TRBV4-1; cdr3_nt: TGCGCCAGCAGCCAAGATCCGCAGGGTGGGACTAATGAAAAACTGTTTTTT; cdr3_aa: CASSQDPQGGTNEKLFF
clone_size: few; d_call: -; j_call: TRBJ1-2; v_call: TRBV5-1; cdr3_nt: TGCGCCAGCAGGACAGACTACAATAACTATGGCTACACCTTC; cdr3_aa: CASRTDYNNYGYTF
clone_size: -; d_call: TRBD2; j_call: TRBJ2-2; v_call: TRBV20-1; cdr3_nt: TGCAGTGCTAGAGGGTTTGCAGCGGGAATGAACGGGGAGCTGTTTTTT; cdr3_aa: CSARGFAAGMNGELFF
clone_size: -; d_call: -; j_call: TRBJ1-4; v_call: TRBV6-1; cdr3_nt: TGTGCCAGCAGTGACAGGGGTACCACTAATGAAAAACTGTTTTTT; cdr3_aa: CASSDRGTTNEKLFF
clone_size: -; d_call: TRBD2; j_call: TRBJ2-7; v_call: TRBV7-9; cdr3_nt: TGTGCCAGCAGCTTAGCGCGGGAGTCCGAGCAGTACTTC; cdr3_aa: CASSLARESEQYF
clone_size: many; d_call: -; j_call: TRBJ2-5; v_call: TRBV10-3; cdr3_nt: TGTGCCATCAGTGAATCAGGGGTCCAAGAGACCCAGTACTTC; cdr3_aa: CAISESGVQETQYF
clone_size: -; d_call: -; j_call: TRBJ2-1; v_call: TRBV7-2; cdr3_nt: TGTGCCAGCAGCTTTGTGATGGCCGCCTTC; cdr3_aa: CASSFVMAAF